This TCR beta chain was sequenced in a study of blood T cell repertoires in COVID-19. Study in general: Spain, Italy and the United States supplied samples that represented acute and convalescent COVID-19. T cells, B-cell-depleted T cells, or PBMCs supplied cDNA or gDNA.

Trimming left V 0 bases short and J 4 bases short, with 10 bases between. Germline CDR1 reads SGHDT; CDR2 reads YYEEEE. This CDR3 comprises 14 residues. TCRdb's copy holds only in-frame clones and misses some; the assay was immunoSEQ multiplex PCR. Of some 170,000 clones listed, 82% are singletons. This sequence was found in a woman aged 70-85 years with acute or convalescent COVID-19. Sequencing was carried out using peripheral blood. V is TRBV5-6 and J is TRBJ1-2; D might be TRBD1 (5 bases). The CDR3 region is CASSLGDYPYGYTF. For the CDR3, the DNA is TGTGCCAGCAGCTTGGGGGACTACCCCTATGGCTACACCTTC.